The text below deals with one T cell receptor (beta chain). The data belong to a study of T-cell memory formation after mild COVID-19. CDR1 and CDR2 (germline): ENHRY, SYGVKD. The germline V and J ends were trimmed by 2 bases and 1 base, with 3 bases remaining between them. The CDR3 contains 13 residues. TCRdb ran MiXCR on the 5' RACE reads and lists one entry per CDR3 protein. The table has more than 400,000 distinct CDR3 sequences, over 15% seen once. The sequence derives from an adult woman who had mild COVID-19 (a few samples of this study predate the infection). Cell type and time point are not known. The rearrangement links TRBV10-3 to TRBJ2-1; D unclear. Sequencing used PBMCs or a T cell subset sorted from them (not recorded which). The CDR3 region is CAISERSYNEQFF. The CDR3 region has the DNA TGTGCCATCAGTGAGAGATCCTACAATGAGCAGTTCTTC.